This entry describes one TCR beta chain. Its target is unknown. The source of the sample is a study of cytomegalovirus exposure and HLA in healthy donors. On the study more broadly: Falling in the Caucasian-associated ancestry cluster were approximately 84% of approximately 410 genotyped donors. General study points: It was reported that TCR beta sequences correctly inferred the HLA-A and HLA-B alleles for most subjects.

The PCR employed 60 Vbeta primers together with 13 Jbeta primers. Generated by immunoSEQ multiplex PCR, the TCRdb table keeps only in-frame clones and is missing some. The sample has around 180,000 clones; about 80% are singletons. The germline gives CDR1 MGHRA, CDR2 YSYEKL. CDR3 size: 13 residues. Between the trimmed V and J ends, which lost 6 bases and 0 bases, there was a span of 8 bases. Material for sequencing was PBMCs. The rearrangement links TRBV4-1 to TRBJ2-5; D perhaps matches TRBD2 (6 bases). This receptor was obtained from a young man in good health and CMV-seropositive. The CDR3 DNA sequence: TGCGCCAGCAGACGCGGGGACCAAGAGACCCAGTACTTC. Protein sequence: CASRRGDQETQYF.